The next 12 T cell receptor beta chains were all read from a single sample in a study of control samples from healthy donors and cancer patients. Generated by immunoSEQ multiplex PCR, the TCRdb table keeps only in-frame clones and is missing some. Among around 120,000 clones, roughly 91% were seen once, and the ten largest hold 1.5% to 2%. Material for sequencing was PBMCs. The receptors come from a man aged 50 to 60 with head and neck cancer.

This CDR3 is CAWDLSTPGAFF. For the CDR3, the DNA is TGTGCCTGGGATCTTTCGACCCCCGGGGCTTTCTTT. The rearrangement links TRBV30 to TRBJ1-1, with D unresolved. Germline V gives CDR1 GTSNPN, CDR2 SVGIG (reference sequence). The germline V and J ends were trimmed by 5 bases and 11 bases, with 18 bases remaining between them. This CDR3 is built from 12 residues.

The J gene is TRBJ1-6, the V gene TRBV2; D is undetermined. Germline V gene sequence: CDR1 SNHLY, CDR2 FYNNEI. Trimming shortened V by 4 bases and J by 5 bases, and 12 bases separated the two germline ends. The CDR3 is 15 residues long. The CDR3 region is CASSAKATNNSPLHF. Written as DNA, the CDR3 is TGTGCCAGCAGTGCGAAGGCGACTAATAATTCACCCCTCCACTTT.

V gene TRBV11-1 combines with J gene TRBJ2-1; D possibly corresponds to TRBD1 (5 bases). The CDR3 is 14 amino acids. V was clipped by 4 bases and J by 3 bases, with 10 bases between them. Germline-derived CDR1 and CDR2 are SGHAT and FQDESV (reference sequence). The CDR3 DNA is TGTGCCAGCAGCTCCCCAGGGTTCTACAATGAGCAGTTCTTC. Its protein is CASSSPGFYNEQFF.

This clone was observed a few times. The J gene is TRBJ1-3, the V gene TRBV7-2; D might be TRBD1 (6 bases). V gave up 4 bases and J gave up 8 bases, with 12 bases separating them. Germline V lookup: CDR1 SGHTA, CDR2 FQGNSA. The CDR3 is 13 amino acids. The CDR3 nucleotides read TGTGCCAGCAGCTCCCAGGGGTGGGACACCATATATTTT. This sequence encodes CASSSQGWDTIYF.

The chain uses TRBV18 and TRBJ1-5, with unresolved D. CDR1 is KGHSH, CDR2 LQKENI, per germline. The CDR3 sequence is 13 residues long. V dropped 5 bases and J dropped 4 bases, with 9 bases sitting between them. For the CDR3, the DNA is TGTGCCAGCTCAGACATGGCGAATCAGCCCCAGCATTTT. Amino acids: CASSDMANQPQHF.

This chain joins TRBV4-1 and TRBJ1-5, with a tentative D call TRBD1 (5 bases). V lost 0 bases to trimming and J lost 2 bases, with 11 bases between them. Germline V lookup: CDR1 MGHRA, CDR2 YSYEKL. CDR3 length equals 16 residues. Here the CDR3 DNA reads TGCGCCAGCAGCCAAGATCGGAGGGGTGGCAATCAGCCCCAGCATTTT. Translating it yields CASSQDRRGGNQPQHF.

The J gene is TRBJ2-1, the V gene TRBV25-1; 9 positions agree with TRBD2. J lost 4 bases, V lost 3 bases, and 7 bases had no gene match. CDR3 length equals 16 residues. Looked up from germline, CDR1 is MGHDK and CDR2 is SYGVNS. CDR3 loop: CASSDPSGEHYNEQFF. The CDR3 DNA reads TGTGCCAGCAGTGACCCTAGCGGGGAACATTACAATGAGCAGTTCTTC.

This clone was seen a single time. This chain joins TRBV7-2 and TRBJ2-7; no reliable D call. The V end was cut by 2 bases, the J end by 3 bases, with 11 bases between. The CDR3 is made up of 14 amino acids. Germline CDR1 reads SGHTA; CDR2 reads FQGNSA. Here the CDR3 DNA reads TGTGCCAGCAGCTTAATGGGCCAAAACTACGAGCAGTACTTC. Amino acid sequence: CASSLMGQNYEQYF. The full variable domain, in which reference TRBV7-2 and TRBJ2-7 provide the parts outside the CDR3, is GAGVSQSPSNKVTEKGKDVELRCDPISGHTALYWYRQSLGQGLEFLIYFQGNSAPDKSGLPSDRFSAERTGGSVSTLTIQRTQQEDSAVYLCASSLMGQNYEQYFGPGTRLTVT.

The gene calls are TRBV20-1 and TRBJ1-1; no clear D. This CDR3 is built from 11 residues. The ends were cut back, 3 bases at V and 8 bases at J, with 10 bases in the middle. The germline CDR1 and CDR2 sequences are DFQATT and SNEGSKA (reference sequence). In DNA, the CDR3 is TGCAGTGCTAGGGGGTCGGGCGAAGCTTTCTTT. Its translation: CSARGSGEAFF.

This clone was seen more than once but under ten times. The V gene is TRBV11-2, the J gene TRBJ2-2; D is uncertain. The CDR3 consists of 12 residues. The V end was cut by 6 bases, the J end by 8 bases, with 10 bases between. Per germline, CDR1 SGHAT and CDR2 FQNNGV. The CDR3 loop reads CASSILVGELFF. For the CDR3, the DNA is TGTGCCAGCAGTATCCTCGTGGGGGAGCTGTTTTTT.

This chain connects TRBV7-2 to TRBJ1-4; D is unclear. This CDR3 contains 14 residues. Germline CDR1 and CDR2: SGHTA and FQGNSA. Trimming removed 3 bases at V and 0 bases at J, with 5 bases between. The CDR3 bases are TGTGCCAGCAGCTTTACCACAACTAATGAAAAACTGTTTTTT. Protein product: CASSFTTTNEKLFF.

Here the CDR3 DNA reads TGTGCCAGCAGCCAAGACTGGGTCCGTCGGGGTAATGAGCAGTTCTTC. Translation: CASSQDWVRRGNEQFF. The chain has TRBV3-1 (or the pseudogene TRBV3-2) and TRBJ2-1; the D gene is possibly TRBD2 (5 bases). CDR3 length equals 16 residues. The V gene's germline CDR1 is LGHDT and CDR2 YNNKEL (reference sequence). Between the trimmed V and J ends, which lost 0 bases and 7 bases, there was a span of 16 bases.